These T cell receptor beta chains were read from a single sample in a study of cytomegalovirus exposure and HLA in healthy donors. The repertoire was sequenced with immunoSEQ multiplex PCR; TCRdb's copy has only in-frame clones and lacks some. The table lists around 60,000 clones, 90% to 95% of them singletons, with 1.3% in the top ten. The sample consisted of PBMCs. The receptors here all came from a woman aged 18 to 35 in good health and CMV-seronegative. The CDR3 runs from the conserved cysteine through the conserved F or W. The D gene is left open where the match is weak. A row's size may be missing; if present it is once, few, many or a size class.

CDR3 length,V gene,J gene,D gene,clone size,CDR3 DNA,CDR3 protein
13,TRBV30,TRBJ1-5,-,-,TGTGCCTGGAGCCAGGGCAGCAATCAGCCCCAGCATTTT,CAWSQGSNQPQHF
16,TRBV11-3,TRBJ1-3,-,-,TGTGCCAGCAGCGGAGCCAAGAGAGGTTCTGGAAACACCATATATTTT,CASSGAKRGSGNTIYF
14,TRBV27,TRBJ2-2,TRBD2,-,TGTGCCAGCAGTTTGAAGCGGGGGATCGGGGAGCTGTTTTTT,CASSLKRGIGELFF
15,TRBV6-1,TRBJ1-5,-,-,TGTGCCAGCAGTGAAATCGGGGGAAGCAATCAGCCCCAGCATTTT,CASSEIGGSNQPQHF
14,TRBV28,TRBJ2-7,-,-,TGTGCCAGCAGTTTTGGCGGGGGCCGGACGGAGCAGTACTTC,CASSFGGGRTEQYF
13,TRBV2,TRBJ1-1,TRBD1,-,TGTGCCAGCAGTACCCGGGACAGAATTGAAGCTTTCTTT,CASSTRDRIEAFF
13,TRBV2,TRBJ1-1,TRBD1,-,TGTGCCAGCAGTTCTCAGGGGGGTGCTGAAGCTTTCTTT,CASSSQGGAEAFF
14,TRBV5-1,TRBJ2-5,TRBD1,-,TGCGCCAGCAGCCCTGGGACAGGGAAGGAGACCCAGTACTTC,CASSPGTGKETQYF
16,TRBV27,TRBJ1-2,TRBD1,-,TGTGCCAGCAGTTCCAATTTGAGACAGGGGAACTATGGCTACACCTTC,CASSSNLRQGNYGYTF
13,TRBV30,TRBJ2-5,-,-,TGTGCCTGGAGTCTCAAGGGCGGGGAGACCCAGTACTTC,CAWSLKGGETQYF
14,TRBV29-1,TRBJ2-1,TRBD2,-,TGCAGCGTTGTTAGCGGGTTGGCGTACAATGAGCAGTTCTTC,CSVVSGLAYNEQFF
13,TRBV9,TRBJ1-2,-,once,TGTGCCAGCCGGGGTACAGCTAACTATGGCTACACCTTC,CASRGTANYGYTF
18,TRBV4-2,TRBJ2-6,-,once,TGTGCCAGCAGCCAAGATTACGGGAGATCACCTGGGGCCAACGTCCTGACTTTC,CASSQDYGRSPGANVLTF
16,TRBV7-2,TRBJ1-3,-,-,TGTGCCAGCAGCTTAGCGTTAGGGGACTCTGGAAACACCATATATTTT,CASSLALGDSGNTIYF
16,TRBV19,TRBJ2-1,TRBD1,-,TGTGCCAGTAGTATGGTTTTCGGGACAGGGAACAATGAGCAGTTCTTC,CASSMVFGTGNNEQFF
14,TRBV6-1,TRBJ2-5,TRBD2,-,TGTGCCAGCAGGTCAGCGGGAAGCATCGAGACCCAGTACTTC,CASRSAGSIETQYF
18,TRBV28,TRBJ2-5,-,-,TGTGCCAGCAGTTTAGGCAGGGCCAAAGGATCAAGGGTAGAGACCCAGTACTTC,CASSLGRAKGSRVETQYF
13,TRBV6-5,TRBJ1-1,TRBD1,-,TGTGCCAGCACTCCGGGACAGGCGACTGAAGCTTTCTTT,CASTPGQATEAFF
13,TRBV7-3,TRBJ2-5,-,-,TGTGCCAGCAGCCCCTATCCGGGGGAGACCCAGTACTTC,CASSPYPGETQYF
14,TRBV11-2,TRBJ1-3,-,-,TGTGCCAGCAGCTTAGATATTACAGTAAACACCATATATTTT,CASSLDITVNTIYF
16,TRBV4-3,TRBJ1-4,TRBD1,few,TGCGCCAGCAGCCAAGATCTAGGGCAGGGGGTAAAAAAACTGTTTTTT,CASSQDLGQGVKKLFF
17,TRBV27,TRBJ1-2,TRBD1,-,TGTGCCAGCAGTCCCGCCGACAGGGGGGATACTAACTATGGCTACACCTTC,CASSPADRGDTNYGYTF
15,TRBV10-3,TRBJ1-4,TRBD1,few,TGTGCCATCAGTTATAAACAGGGGTCAGAACAAAAACTGTTTTTT,CAISYKQGSEQKLFF
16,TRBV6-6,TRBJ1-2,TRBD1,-,TGTGCCAGCAGTTCCACCGGGACAGCGGACGTCTATGGCTACACCTTC,CASSSTGTADVYGYTF
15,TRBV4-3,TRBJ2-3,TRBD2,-,TGCGCCAGCAGCCACCAGAGACTAGCCCTAGATACGCAGTATTTT,CASSHQRLALDTQYF
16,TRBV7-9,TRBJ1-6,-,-,TGTGCCAGCAGCCGGGGAAGGAGCTCCTATAATTCACCCCTCCACTTT,CASSRGRSSYNSPLHF
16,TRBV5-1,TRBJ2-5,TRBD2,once,TGCGCCAGCAGCCCGACGGGGGGGGCATCCGGAGAGACCCAGTACTTC,CASSPTGGASGETQYF
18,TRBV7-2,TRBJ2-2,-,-,TGTGCCAGCAGCTTAGTGGCGGACGGGAGATCGAACACCGGGGAGCTGTTTTTT,CASSLVADGRSNTGELFF
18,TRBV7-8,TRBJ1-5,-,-,TGTGCCAGCAGCTTAGTGTTGGCAGGGGAACGGTTCGGTCAGCCCCAGCATTTT,CASSLVLAGERFGQPQHF
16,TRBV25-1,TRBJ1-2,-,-,TGTGCCAGCAGTGAATCCTGGCCACAGGTTAACTATGGCTACACCTTC,CASSESWPQVNYGYTF
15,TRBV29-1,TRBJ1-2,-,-,TGCAGCGTTGAAGACCCCTCAGGGGCCGGATATGGCTACACCTTC,CSVEDPSGAGYGYTF
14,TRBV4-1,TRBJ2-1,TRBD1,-,TGCGCCAGCAGCCCCTGGACAGGGGCGAATGAGCAGTTCTTC,CASSPWTGANEQFF
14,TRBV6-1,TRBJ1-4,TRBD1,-,TGTGCCAGCAGTGAGGGACAGGGTAACGAAAAACTGTTTTTT,CASSEGQGNEKLFF
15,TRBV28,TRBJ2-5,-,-,TGTGCCAGCAGTAGGCGACAGGGACTTCAAGAGACCCAGTACTTC,CASSRRQGLQETQYF
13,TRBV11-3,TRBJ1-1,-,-,TGTGCCAGCAGCCCTCCGGACAACGCTGAAGCTTTCTTT,CASSPPDNAEAFF
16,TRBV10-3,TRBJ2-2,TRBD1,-,TGTGCCATCAGTGAGTTATCGACAGGGAAAGCCGGGGAGCTGTTTTTT,CAISELSTGKAGELFF
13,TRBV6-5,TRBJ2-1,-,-,TGTGCCAGCAGCCCCCTGACTAGAAATGAGCAGTTCTTC,CASSPLTRNEQFF
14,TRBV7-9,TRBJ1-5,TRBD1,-,TGTGCCAGCAGCCGGACAGGGGGGAATCAGCCCCAGCATTTT,CASSRTGGNQPQHF
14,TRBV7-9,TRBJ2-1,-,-,TGTGCCAGCATGCCACTGAGCTCCTACAATGAGCAGTTCTTC,CASMPLSSYNEQFF
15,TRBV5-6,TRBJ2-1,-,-,TGTGCCAGCGGGCGGGACTTGTGGGGGATGAATGAGCAGTTCTTC,CASGRDLWGMNEQFF
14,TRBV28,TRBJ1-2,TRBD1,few,TGTGCCAGCAGTCCTCCCCCGGGACAGGGTGGCTACACCTTC,CASSPPPGQGGYTF
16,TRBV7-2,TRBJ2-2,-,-,TGTGCCAGCAGCTTATCGGCGGGCTCGAACACCGGGGAGCTGTTTTTT,CASSLSAGSNTGELFF